This T cell receptor (beta chain) was observed in a study of blood T cells in healthy people across ages. Germline V gene lookup returns CDR1 DFQATT and CDR2 SNEGSKA (reference sequence). The CDR3 loop spans 16 amino acids. V dropped 0 bases and J dropped 4 bases, with 16 bases sitting between them. For every donor, a draw yielded ten milliliters of peripheral blood. This clonotype was seen only a few times. The second PCR ran about 6 to 12 cycles with a sample-barcoded 5' primer and J-beta primers. Each CDR3 protein is one row after TCRdb ran MiXCR on the 5' RACE reads. The sample holds around 1,000,000 distinct CDR3 sequences; 20% to 25% are singletons and the top ten take about 0.72%. Another study also made use of these data, one on T cells of mothers and their children.

The clonotype originates from a girl aged 2 to 10 in good health. This sequence joins TRBV20-1 and TRBJ2-1; a possible D gene is TRBD2 (5 bases). Sequencing was carried out using blood. The CDR3 DNA reads as TGCAGTGCTAGAGATCGGATCGGGATCAGTTACAATGAGCAGTTCTTC. As protein: CSARDRIGISYNEQFF.